These T cell receptor beta chains were read from a single sample in a study of CD8 T cells in ankylosing spondylitis. TCRdb fed the 5' RACE reads into MiXCR, producing one record per CDR3 protein. Here the sample spans fewer than 130,000 distinct CDR3 sequences, around 24% being singletons. Sequenced: synovial fluid, either unsorted or a sorted T cell fraction (not recorded which). The receptor source for this set is a male donor with ankylosing spondylitis. Each CDR3 is given with its conserved first and last residue. The D gene is left open where the match is weak. Clone size is stated in some rows and not others, as once, few, many or a class when expanded.

j_call v_call d_call clone_size cdr3_nt cdr3_aa
TRBJ2-3 TRBV11-3 - few TGTGCCAGCAGTCTCGGACATTCCCCGCTCTACACAGATACGCAGTATTTT CASSLGHSPLYTDTQYF
TRBJ2-5 TRBV27 TRBD2 few TGTGCCAGCAGTTTCCACGGGGGGTTCCAAGAGACCCAGTACTTC CASSFHGGFQETQYF
TRBJ2-4 TRBV12-3/TRBV12-4 - many TGTGCCAGCAGTTTGGAAATGGAGATAGAAGCCAAAAACATTCAGTACTTC CASSLEMEIEAKNIQYF
TRBJ2-1 TRBV24-1 TRBD2 few TGTGCCACCGCAAAAGGTACTAGCGACATCAATGAGCAGTTCTTC CATAKGTSDINEQFF
TRBJ1-1 TRBV29-1 - - TGCAGCGTTGGGGACACCGGTCATGCTTTCTTT CSVGDTGHAFF
TRBJ2-5 TRBV7-9 TRBD1 - TGTGCCAGCAGCTGGACCGGGACAGGGGGGGAGACCCAGTACTTC CASSWTGTGGETQYF
TRBJ2-1 TRBV18 TRBD1 - TGTGCCAGCTCACCTGGGCCTCCCGGGACAGGGTACAATGAGCAGTTCTTC CASSPGPPGTGYNEQFF
TRBJ1-4 TRBV20-1 - few TGCAGTGCTAAAGATGGGCGCGGTGAAAAACTGTTTTTT CSAKDGRGEKLFF
TRBJ2-1 TRBV7-2 TRBD2 - TGTGCCAGCAGCCCCCGGGTAGCGGGAGGGCCCAATGAGCAGTTCTTC CASSPRVAGGPNEQFF
TRBJ1-3 TRBV7-9 - few TGTGCCAGCAGCTTAGCAGAGTCTGGAAACACCATATATTTT CASSLAESGNTIYF
TRBJ2-1 TRBV20-1 TRBD2 - TGCAGTGCTATACCCAGCGGGAGGCCCCATGAGCAGTTCTTC CSAIPSGRPHEQFF
TRBJ2-1 TRBV5-4 TRBD2 few TGTGCCAGCAGCAGGGAGGGTTACAATGAGCAGTTCTTC CASSREGYNEQFF
TRBJ1-5 TRBV7-8 - few TGTGCCAGCAGAATAGGACACCAGCATTTT CASRIGHQHF
TRBJ2-3 TRBV7-2 TRBD2 few TGTGCCAGCAGCTGGAGTGCGGGAGCGGGAGATACGCAGTATTTT CASSWSAGAGDTQYF
TRBJ2-5 TRBV12-3/TRBV12-4 - many TGTGCCAGCAGTTTTGAGGAGACCCAGTACTTC CASSFEETQYF
TRBJ1-1 TRBV6-2/TRBV6-3 TRBD1 - TGTGCCAGCAGTTTTCATCCCGGGACAGGGAACACTGAAGCTTTCTTT CASSFHPGTGNTEAFF